Each of the 4 T cell receptor beta chains below was sequenced from the same sample in a study of blood T cells in healthy people across ages. For the second PCR, which ran for roughly 7 to 11 cycles, a sample-barcoded 5' primer and a J-beta primer mix were used. Via MiXCR, TCRdb re-called the 5' RACE reads, giving one row per CDR3 protein. The sample lists roughly 700,000 distinct CDR3 sequences, around 45% seen once, with 30% to 40% in the top ten. Input material: blood. All receptors come from a woman aged 60-70 years in good health.

This clonotype was seen a few times. This chain uses TRBV13 with TRBJ2-1, with D possibly matching TRBD2 (6 bases). CDR1 is PRHDT, CDR2 FYEKMQ, per germline (reference sequence). The V end was cut by 6 bases, the J end by 0 bases, with 15 bases between. There are 16 residues in the CDR3. CDR3 amino acids: CASRKGAGSSYNEQFF. The CDR3 DNA reads TGTGCCAGCAGGAAGGGCGCGGGGAGCTCCTACAATGAGCAGTTCTTC.

This clonotype has more than one count but fewer than ten. The chain uses TRBV20-1 and TRBJ2-7; D remains ambiguous. V was shortened by 5 bases and J by 7 bases, with 18 bases between the two germline ends. The CDR3 spans 13 residues. Germline-derived CDR1 and CDR2 are DFQATT and SNEGSKA (reference sequence). As DNA, the CDR3 is TGCAGTGCTCCCGACTCGCCCCCAGGAGAGCAGTACTTC. Protein: CSAPDSPPGEQYF.

Only a few counts were recorded for this clonotype. The V gene is TRBV4-3, the J gene TRBJ2-7; the D is unclear. V was pared by 0 bases and J by 2 bases, with 5 bases between. Germline V gene lookup returns CDR1 LGHNA and CDR2 YSLEER. The CDR3 has 13 amino acids. The CDR3 sequence: CASSQEWAYEQYF. In DNA form, the CDR3 reads TGCGCCAGCAGCCAAGAATGGGCCTACGAGCAGTACTTC.

The gene calls are TRBV12-3 or TRBV12-4 and TRBJ2-7; no reliable D call. This CDR3 comprises 12 residues. Deletions cut 6 bases from V and 11 bases from J, with 17 bases between. The CDR3 spells CASRPTLGKKYF. The CDR3 nucleotides are TGTGCCAGCAGACCCACCTTGGGAAAGAAGTACTTC.